The subject of this entry is one T cell receptor beta chain. The ends lost 5 bases at V and 2 bases at J; junction bases unmatched: 13. Germline V lookup: CDR1 MNHEY, CDR2 SMNVEV (reference sequence). There are 17 residues in the CDR3. The record originates from a study of T cells after yellow fever vaccination. TCRdb called the 5' RACE reads again in MiXCR, with one record for every CDR3 protein. The sample yields approximately 550,000 distinct CDR3 sequences, around an eighth seen once. The sample was PBMCs, taken on the day of the yellow fever booster vaccination. The J gene is TRBJ2-3, the V gene TRBV27, with 7 positions matching TRBD2. This receptor was identified in a man aged 25-45 years who received the YFV17D yellow fever vaccine. The CDR3 coding sequence is TGTGCCAGCAGTCCCCCCCCTAGCGGCAAGACCACAGATACGCAGTATTTT. Translated: CASSPPPSGKTTDTQYF.